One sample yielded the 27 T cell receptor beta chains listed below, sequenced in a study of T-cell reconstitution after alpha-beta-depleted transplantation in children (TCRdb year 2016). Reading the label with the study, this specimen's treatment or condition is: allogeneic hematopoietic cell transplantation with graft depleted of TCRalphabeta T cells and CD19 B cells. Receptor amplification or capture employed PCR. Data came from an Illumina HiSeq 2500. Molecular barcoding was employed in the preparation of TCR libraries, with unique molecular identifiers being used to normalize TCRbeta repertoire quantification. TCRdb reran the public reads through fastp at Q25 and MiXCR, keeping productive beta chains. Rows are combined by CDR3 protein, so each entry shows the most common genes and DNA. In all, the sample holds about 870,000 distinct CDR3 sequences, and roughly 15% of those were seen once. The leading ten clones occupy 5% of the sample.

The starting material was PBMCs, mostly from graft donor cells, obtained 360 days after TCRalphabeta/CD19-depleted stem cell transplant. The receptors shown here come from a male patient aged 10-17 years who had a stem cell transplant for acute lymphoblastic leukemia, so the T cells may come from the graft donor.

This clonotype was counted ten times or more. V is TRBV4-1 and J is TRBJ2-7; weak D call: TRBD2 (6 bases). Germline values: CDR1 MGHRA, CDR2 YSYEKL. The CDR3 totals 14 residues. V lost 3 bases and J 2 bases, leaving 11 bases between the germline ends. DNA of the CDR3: TGCGCCAGCAGCCAGGGACTCAATGCCTACGAGCAGTACTTC. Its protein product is CASSQGLNAYEQYF.

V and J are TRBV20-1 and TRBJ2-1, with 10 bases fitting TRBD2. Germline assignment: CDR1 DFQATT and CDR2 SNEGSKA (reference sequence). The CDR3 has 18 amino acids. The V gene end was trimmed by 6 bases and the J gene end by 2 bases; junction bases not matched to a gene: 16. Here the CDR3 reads CSAQGASGRVGTYNEQFF. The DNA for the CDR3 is TGCAGTGCCCAGGGGGCTAGCGGGAGAGTGGGGACCTACAATGAGCAGTTCTTC.

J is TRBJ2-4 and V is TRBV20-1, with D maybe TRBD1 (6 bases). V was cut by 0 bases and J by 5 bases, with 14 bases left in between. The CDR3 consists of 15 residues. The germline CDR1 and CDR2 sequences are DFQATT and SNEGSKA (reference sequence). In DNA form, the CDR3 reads TGCAGTGCTAGAGATTTCACAGGGAAACAAAACATTCAGTACTTC. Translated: CSARDFTGKQNIQYF.

The CDR3 here is CASSPRGQQRSYEQYF. Written as DNA, the CDR3 is TGTGCCAGTAGTCCCAGGGGGCAACAAAGATCCTACGAGCAGTACTTC. This chain connects TRBV19 to TRBJ2-7; 8 bases are shared with TRBD1. Germline values: CDR1 LNHDA, CDR2 SQIVND (reference sequence). The CDR3 loop spans 16 amino acids. Unmatched junction bases numbered 10, after V lost 5 bases and J lost 1 base.

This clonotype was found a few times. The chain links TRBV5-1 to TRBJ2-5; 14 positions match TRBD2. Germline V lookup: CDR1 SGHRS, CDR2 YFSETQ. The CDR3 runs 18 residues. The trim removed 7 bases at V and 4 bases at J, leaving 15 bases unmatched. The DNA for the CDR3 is TGCGCCAGCGGATTCGGGACGACTAGCGGGAGGGCCGGAGAGACCCAGTACTTC. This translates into CASGFGTTSGRAGETQYF.

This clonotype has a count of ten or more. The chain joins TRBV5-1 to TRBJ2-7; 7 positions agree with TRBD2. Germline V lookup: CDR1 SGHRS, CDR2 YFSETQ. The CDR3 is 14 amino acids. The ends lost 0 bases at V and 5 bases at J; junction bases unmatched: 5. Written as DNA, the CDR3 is TGCGCCAGCAGCTTGGGCGGGAGTCTAGACGAGCAGTACTTC. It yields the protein CASSLGGSLDEQYF. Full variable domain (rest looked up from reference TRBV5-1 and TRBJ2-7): KAGVTQTPRYLIKTRGQQVTLSCSPISGHRSVSWYQQTPGQGLQFLFEYFSETQRNKGNFPGRFSGRQFSNSRSEMNVSTLELGDSALYLCASSLGGSLDEQYFGPGTRLTVT.

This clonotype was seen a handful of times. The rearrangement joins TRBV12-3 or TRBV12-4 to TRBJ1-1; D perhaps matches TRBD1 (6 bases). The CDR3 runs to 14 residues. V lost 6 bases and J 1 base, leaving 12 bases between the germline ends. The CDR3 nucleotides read TGTGCCAGCAGGAGAGGACAGACGAACACTGAAGCTTTCTTT. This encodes CASRRGQTNTEAFF.

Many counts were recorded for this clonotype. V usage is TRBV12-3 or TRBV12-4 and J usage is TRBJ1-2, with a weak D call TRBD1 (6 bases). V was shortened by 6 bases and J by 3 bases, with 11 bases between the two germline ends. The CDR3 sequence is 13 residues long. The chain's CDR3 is CASSRDTDYGYTF. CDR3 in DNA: TGTGCCAGCAGCCGGGACACCGACTATGGCTACACCTTC.

CDR3 in amino acids: CASSSPWGRSTDTQYF. DNA of the CDR3: TGTGCCAGCAGTTCCCCTTGGGGGAGGAGCACAGATACGCAGTATTTT. J is TRBJ2-3 and V is TRBV12-3 or TRBV12-4; D is possibly TRBD2 (6 bases). The CDR3 sequence is 16 residues long. The ends were cut back, 4 bases at V and 0 bases at J, with 14 bases in the middle.

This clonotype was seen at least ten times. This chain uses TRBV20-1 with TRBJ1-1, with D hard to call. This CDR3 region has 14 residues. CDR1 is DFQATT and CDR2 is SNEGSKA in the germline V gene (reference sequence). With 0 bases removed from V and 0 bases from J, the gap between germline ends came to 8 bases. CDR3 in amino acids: CSARESGLNTEAFF. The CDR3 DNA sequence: TGCAGTGCTAGAGAATCCGGACTGAACACTGAAGCTTTCTTT.

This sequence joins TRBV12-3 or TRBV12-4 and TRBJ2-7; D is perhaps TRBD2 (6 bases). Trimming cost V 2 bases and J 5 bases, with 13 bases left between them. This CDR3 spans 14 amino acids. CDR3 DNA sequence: TGTGCCAGCAGTTTAAGGAGGGTTACCAACGAGCAGTACTTC. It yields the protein CASSLRRVTNEQYF.

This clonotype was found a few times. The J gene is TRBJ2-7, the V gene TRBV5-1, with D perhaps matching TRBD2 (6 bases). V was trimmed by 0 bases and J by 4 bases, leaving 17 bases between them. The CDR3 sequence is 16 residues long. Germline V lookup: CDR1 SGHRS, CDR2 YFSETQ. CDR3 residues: CASSLGRAQGGYEQYF. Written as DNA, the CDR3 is TGCGCCAGCAGCTTGGGTAGGGCCCAGGGAGGATACGAGCAGTACTTC. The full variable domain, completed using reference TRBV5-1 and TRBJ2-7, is KAGVTQTPRYLIKTRGQQVTLSCSPISGHRSVSWYQQTPGQGLQFLFEYFSETQRNKGNFPGRFSGRQFSNSRSEMNVSTLELGDSALYLCASSLGRAQGGYEQYFGPGTRLTVT.

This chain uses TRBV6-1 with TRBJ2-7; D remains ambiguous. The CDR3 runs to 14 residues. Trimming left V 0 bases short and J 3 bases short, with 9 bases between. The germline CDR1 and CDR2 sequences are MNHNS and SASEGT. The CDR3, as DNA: TGTGCCAGCAGTGAAGCGGGTCGGTACTACGAGCAGTACTTC. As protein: CASSEAGRYYEQYF.

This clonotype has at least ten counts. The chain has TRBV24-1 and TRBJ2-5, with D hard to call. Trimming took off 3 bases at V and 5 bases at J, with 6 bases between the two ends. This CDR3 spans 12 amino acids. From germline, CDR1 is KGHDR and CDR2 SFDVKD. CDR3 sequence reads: CATSDTRETQYF. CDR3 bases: TGTGCCACCAGTGATACAAGGGAGACCCAGTACTTC.

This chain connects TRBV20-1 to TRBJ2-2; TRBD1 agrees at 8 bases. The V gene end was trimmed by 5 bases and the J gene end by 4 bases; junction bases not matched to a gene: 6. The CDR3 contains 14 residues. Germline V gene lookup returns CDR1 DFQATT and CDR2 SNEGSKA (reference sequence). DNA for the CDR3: TGCAGTGCTTCGGACAGGGCCCCCACCGGGGAGCTGTTTTTT. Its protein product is CSASDRAPTGELFF.

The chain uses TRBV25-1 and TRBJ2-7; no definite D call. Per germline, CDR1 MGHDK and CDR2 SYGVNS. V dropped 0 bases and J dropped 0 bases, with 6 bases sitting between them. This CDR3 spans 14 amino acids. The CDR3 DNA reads TGTGCCAGCAGTGAATACGCCCTCTCCTACGAGCAGTACTTC. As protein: CASSEYALSYEQYF.

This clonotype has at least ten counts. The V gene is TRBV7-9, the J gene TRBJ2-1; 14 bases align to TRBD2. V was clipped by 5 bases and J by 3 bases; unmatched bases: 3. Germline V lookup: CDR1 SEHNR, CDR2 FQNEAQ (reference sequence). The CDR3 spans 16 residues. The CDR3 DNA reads TGTGCCAGCAGCCGGACTAGCGGGAGGAACTACAATGAGCAGTTCTTC. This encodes CASSRTSGRNYNEQFF.

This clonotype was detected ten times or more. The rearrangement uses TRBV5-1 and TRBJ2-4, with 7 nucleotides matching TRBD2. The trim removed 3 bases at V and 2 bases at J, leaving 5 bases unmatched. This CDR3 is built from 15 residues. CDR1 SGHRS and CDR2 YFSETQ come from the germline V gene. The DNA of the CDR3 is TGCGCCAGCAGCTCTTCGGGGGGAACCAAAAACATTCAGTACTTC. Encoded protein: CASSSSGGTKNIQYF.

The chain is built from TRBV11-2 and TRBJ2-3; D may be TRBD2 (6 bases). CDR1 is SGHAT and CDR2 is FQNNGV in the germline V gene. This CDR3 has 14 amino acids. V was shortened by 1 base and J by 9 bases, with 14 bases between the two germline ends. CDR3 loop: CASSLAGSGGTQYF. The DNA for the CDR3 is TGTGCCAGCAGCTTAGCAGGTAGCGGAGGAACGCAGTATTTT.

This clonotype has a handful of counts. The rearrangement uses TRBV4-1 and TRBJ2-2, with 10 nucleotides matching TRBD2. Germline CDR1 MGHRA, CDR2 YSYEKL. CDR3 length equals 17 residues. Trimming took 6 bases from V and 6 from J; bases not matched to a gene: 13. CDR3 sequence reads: CASRRLAGVSDAGELFF. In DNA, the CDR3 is TGCGCCAGCAGGCGGCTAGCGGGAGTTTCGGATGCCGGGGAGCTGTTTTTT.

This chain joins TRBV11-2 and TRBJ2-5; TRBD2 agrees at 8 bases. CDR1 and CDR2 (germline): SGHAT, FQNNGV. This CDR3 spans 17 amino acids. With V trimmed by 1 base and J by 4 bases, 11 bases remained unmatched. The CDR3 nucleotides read TGTGCCAGCAGCTTAGTTAAAAGCGGGAGAAGAACAGAGACCCAGTACTTC. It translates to CASSLVKSGRRTETQYF.

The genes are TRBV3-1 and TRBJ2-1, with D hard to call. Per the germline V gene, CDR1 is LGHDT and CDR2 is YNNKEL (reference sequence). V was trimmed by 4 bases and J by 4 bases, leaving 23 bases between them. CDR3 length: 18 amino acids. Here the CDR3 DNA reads TGTGCCAGCAGCCCTCTAACGATCTCACTGGGGTATTACAATGAGCAGTTCTTC. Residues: CASSPLTISLGYYNEQFF.

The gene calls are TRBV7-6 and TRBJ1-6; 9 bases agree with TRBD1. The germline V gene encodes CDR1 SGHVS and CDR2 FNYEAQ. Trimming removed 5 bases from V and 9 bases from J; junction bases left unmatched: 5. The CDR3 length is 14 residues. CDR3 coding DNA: TGTGCCAGCAGCCGGGACAGGGCGATTTCACCCCTCCACTTT. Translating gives CASSRDRAISPLHF.

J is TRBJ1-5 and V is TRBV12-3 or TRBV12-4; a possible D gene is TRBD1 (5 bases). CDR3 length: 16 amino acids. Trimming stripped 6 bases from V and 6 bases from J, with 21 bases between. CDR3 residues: CASSPTGDGGSQPQHF. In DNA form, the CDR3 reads TGTGCCAGCAGCCCTACGGGGGACGGAGGGAGTCAGCCCCAGCATTTT.

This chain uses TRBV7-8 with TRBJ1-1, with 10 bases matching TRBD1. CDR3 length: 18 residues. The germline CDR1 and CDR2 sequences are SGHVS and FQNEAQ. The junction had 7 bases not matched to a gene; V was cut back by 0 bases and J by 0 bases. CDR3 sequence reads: CASSLAWTGGDLNTEAFF. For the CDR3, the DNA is TGTGCCAGCAGCTTAGCTTGGACAGGGGGGGACTTGAACACTGAAGCTTTCTTT.

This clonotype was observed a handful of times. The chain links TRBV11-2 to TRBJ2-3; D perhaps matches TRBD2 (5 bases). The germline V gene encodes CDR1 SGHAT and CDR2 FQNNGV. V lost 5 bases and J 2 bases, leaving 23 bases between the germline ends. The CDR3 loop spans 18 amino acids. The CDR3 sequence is CASSPRLPGNLITDTQYF. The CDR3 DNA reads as TGTGCCAGCAGCCCCAGACTACCGGGGAACCTCATCACAGATACGCAGTATTTT.

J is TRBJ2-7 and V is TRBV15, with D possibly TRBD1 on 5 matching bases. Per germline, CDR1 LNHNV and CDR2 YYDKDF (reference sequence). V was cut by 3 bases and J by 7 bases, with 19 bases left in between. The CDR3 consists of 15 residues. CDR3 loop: CATSRARVEGREQYF. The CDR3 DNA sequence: TGTGCCACCAGCAGGGCCAGGGTCGAAGGGCGGGAGCAGTACTTC.